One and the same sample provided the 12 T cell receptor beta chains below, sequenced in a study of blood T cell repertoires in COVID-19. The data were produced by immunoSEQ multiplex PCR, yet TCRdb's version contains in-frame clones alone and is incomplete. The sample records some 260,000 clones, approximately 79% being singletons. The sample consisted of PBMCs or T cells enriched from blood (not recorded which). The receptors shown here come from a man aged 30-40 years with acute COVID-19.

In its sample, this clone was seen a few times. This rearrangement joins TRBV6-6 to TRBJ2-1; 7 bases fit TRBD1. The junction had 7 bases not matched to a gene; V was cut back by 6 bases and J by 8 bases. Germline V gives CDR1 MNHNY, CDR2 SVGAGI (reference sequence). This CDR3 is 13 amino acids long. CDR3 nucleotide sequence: TGTGCCAGCAGAGCAAAAGGGGGCCATGAGCAGTTCTTC. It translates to CASRAKGGHEQFF.

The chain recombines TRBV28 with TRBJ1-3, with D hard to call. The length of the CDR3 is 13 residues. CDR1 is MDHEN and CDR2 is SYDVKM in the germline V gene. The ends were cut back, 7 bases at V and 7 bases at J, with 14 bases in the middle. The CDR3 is CASNGGAENTIYF. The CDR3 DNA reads TGTGCCAGCAACGGCGGAGCCGAGAACACCATATATTTT.

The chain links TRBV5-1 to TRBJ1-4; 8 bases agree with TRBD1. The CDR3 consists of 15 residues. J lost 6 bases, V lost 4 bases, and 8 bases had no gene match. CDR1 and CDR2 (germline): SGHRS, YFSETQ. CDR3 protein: CASSLGTGAHEKLFF. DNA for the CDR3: TGCGCCAGCAGCCTAGGGACAGGTGCTCATGAAAAACTGTTTTTT.

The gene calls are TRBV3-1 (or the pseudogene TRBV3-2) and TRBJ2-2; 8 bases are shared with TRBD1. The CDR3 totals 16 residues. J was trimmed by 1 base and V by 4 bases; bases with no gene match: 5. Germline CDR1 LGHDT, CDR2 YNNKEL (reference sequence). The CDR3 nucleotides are TGTGCCAGCAGCCCTTCCGGGACAGGGAACACCGGGGAGCTGTTTTTT. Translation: CASSPSGTGNTGELFF.

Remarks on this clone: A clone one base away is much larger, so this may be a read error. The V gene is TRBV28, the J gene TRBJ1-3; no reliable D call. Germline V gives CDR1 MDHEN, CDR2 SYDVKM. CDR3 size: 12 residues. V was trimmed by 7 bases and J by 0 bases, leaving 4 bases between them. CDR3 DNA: TGTGCCAGCACGAGCTCTGGAAACACCATATATTTT. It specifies CASTSSGNTIYF.

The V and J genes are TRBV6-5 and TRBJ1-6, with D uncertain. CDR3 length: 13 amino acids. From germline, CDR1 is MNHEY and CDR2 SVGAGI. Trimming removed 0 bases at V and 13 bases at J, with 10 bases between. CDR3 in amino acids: CASSYSGSSPLHF. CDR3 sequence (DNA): TGTGCCAGCAGTTACTCGGGGAGCAGTCCCCTCCACTTT.

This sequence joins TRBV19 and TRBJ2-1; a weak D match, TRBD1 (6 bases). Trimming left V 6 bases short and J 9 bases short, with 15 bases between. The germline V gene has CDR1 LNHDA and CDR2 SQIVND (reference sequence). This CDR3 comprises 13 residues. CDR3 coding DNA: TGTGCCAGTAGGATGGGGGCTTCTAGTGAGCAGTTCTTC. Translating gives CASRMGASSEQFF.

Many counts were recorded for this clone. CDR3 nucleotides: TGCGCCAGCAGTGGCGCGGGAGAAGATACGCAGTATTTT. This encodes CASSGAGEDTQYF. The chain carries TRBV4-1 and TRBJ2-3; 7 bases are shared with TRBD2. The CDR3 sequence is 13 residues long. Trimming cost V 6 bases and J 5 bases; bases outside gene matches: 5. The germline V gene encodes CDR1 MGHRA and CDR2 YSYEKL.

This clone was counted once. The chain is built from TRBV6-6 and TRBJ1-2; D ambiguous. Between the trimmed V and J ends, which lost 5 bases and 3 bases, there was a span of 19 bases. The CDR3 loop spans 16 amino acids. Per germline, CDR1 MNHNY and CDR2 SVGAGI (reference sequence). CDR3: CASSRTGMGSDYGYTF. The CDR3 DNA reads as TGTGCCAGCAGTCGAACGGGGATGGGGAGTGACTATGGCTACACCTTC.

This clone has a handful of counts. The CDR3 sequence is CASSGLARTGELFF. The CDR3 coding sequence is TGTGCCAGCAGTGGACTAGCGAGGACCGGGGAGCTGTTTTTT. This chain links TRBV7-2 with TRBJ2-2, with TRBD2 matching over 9 bases. The V and J ends lost 6 bases and 5 bases, in that order; junction bases with no gene match: 4. This CDR3 has 14 residues. Germline CDR1 reads SGHTA; CDR2 reads FQGNSA.

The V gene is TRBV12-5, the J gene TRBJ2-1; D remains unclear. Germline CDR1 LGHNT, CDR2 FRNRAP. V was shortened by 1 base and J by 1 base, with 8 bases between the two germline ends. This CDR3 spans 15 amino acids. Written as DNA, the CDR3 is TGTGCTAGTGGTTTGGATGGTAGTTCCTACAATGAGCAGTTCTTC. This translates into CASGLDGSSYNEQFF. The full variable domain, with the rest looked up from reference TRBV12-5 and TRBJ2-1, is DARVTQTPRHKVTEMGQEVTMRCQPILGHNTVFWYRQTMMQGLELLAYFRNRAPLDDSGMPKDRFSAEMPDATLATLKIQPSEPRDSAVYFCASGLDGSSYNEQFFGPGTRLTVL.

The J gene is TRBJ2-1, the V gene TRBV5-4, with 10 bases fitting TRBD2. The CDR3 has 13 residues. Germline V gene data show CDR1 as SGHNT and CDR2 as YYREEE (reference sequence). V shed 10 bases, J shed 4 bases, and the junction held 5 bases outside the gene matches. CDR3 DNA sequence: TGTGCCGTCAGCGGGGGGGCATACAATGAGCAGTTCTTC. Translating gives CAVSGGAYNEQFF.